These 19 T cell receptor beta chains were sequenced from one sample in a study of T cells in Graves' hyperthyroidism and ophthalmopathy. RNA transcripts served as the template for amplifying TCR beta CDR3 regions. A first-round RT-PCR of the TCR CDR3 used the HTBI primer set. TCRdb ran MiXCR on the multiplex PCR reads and lists one entry per CDR3 protein. Found here are about 280,000 distinct CDR3 sequences, less than 30% of them singletons; the top ten hold over 25%. The specimen sequenced was blood. These receptors all come from a man aged 40-49 years with Graves' hyperthyroidism that later progressed to Graves' ophthalmopathy.

The chain has TRBV28 and TRBJ2-6, with D hard to call. CDR1 is MDHEN, CDR2 SYDVKM, per germline. The ends were cut back, 4 bases at V and 1 base at J, with 5 bases in the middle. The CDR3 sequence is 14 residues long. DNA for the CDR3: TGTGCCAGCAGTTGGGTATCTGGGGCCAACGTCCTGACTTTC. This codes for CASSWVSGANVLTF.

This clonotype occurred many times. This chain links TRBV2 with TRBJ2-7; no clear D. Germline V gene data show CDR1 as SNHLY and CDR2 as FYNNEI. V gave up 6 bases and J gave up 3 bases, with 15 bases separating them. The CDR3 has 14 amino acids. The CDR3 nucleotides read TGTGCCAGCAGGGGGAATCCTGGCGTCTACGAGCAGTACTTC. Residues: CASRGNPGVYEQYF.

This clonotype was seen repeatedly, ten times or more. This sequence joins TRBV5-8 and TRBJ2-7, with 7 nucleotides matching TRBD1. CDR3 length equals 15 residues. Per germline, CDR1 SGHTS and CDR2 YDEGEE. J was trimmed by 5 bases and V by 0 bases; bases with no gene match: 8. CDR3 loop: CASSLGQGWFNEQYF. In DNA, the CDR3 is TGTGCCAGCAGCTTGGGACAGGGTTGGTTCAACGAGCAGTACTTC.

This clonotype was counted at least ten times. This chain connects TRBV5-1 to TRBJ2-7, with D tentatively TRBD2 (5 bases). Looked up from germline, CDR1 is SGHRS and CDR2 is YFSETQ. The length of the CDR3 is 20 residues. V was trimmed by 1 base and J by 5 bases, leaving 31 bases between them. CDR3: CASSLKISGSYLPGEDEQYF. The DNA of the CDR3 is TGCGCCAGCAGCTTGAAGATTTCGGGCAGTTACCTGCCCGGGGAAGACGAGCAGTACTTC.

In its sample, this clonotype was seen many times. This sequence joins TRBV30 and TRBJ2-2; TRBD2 aligns across 13 bases. The germline V gene has CDR1 GTSNPN and CDR2 SVGIG (reference sequence). The V and J ends lost 0 bases and 5 bases, in that order; junction bases with no gene match: 6. The CDR3 length is 17 residues. The CDR3 reads CAWSVRTSGSGTGELFF. The DNA of the CDR3 is TGTGCCTGGAGTGTACGGACTAGCGGGAGTGGGACCGGGGAGCTGTTTTTT.

This chain joins TRBV2 and TRBJ2-7; 7 nucleotides agree with TRBD2. The CDR3 contains 14 residues. Germline V lookup: CDR1 SNHLY, CDR2 FYNNEI. J gave up 6 bases and V 5 bases, and 10 bases lay outside the gene matches. The CDR3 DNA reads TGTGCCAGCAGTATTCCCGGGACTACGAGCGAGCAGTACTTC. The encoded protein is CASSIPGTTSEQYF.

This clonotype was seen at least ten times. This chain joins TRBV20-1 and TRBJ1-2; TRBD1 matches at 11 bases. The CDR3 extends over 17 amino acids. V lost 6 bases, J lost 1 base, and 13 bases stayed unmatched. Germline lookup yields CDR1 DFQATT and CDR2 SNEGSKA (reference sequence). The CDR3 nucleotides read TGCAGTGCGGAAGACGGGACAGGGGGTCTAGTTAACTATGGCTACACCTTC. This encodes CSAEDGTGGLVNYGYTF.

This clonotype has just one count. CDR3 protein: CASSRSRGTYEQYF. DNA for the CDR3: TGTGCCAGCAGCCGCAGCCGGGGCACATACGAGCAGTACTTC. This chain connects TRBV28 to TRBJ2-7; D might be TRBD1 or TRBD2, each matching 5 bases. The CDR3 spans 14 residues. Germline V gene data show CDR1 as MDHEN and CDR2 as SYDVKM. V was cut by 6 bases and J by 4 bases, with 16 bases left in between.

The chain links TRBV30 to TRBJ2-7; D gene unclear. Germline assignment: CDR1 GTSNPN and CDR2 SVGIG (reference sequence). The CDR3 spans 15 residues. V was clipped by 0 bases and J by 0 bases, with 12 bases between them. The CDR3 DNA is TGTGCCTGGAGTGTACGTCATTGGGCCTCCTACGAGCAGTACTTC. This translates into CAWSVRHWASYEQYF.

Many counts were recorded for this clonotype. The gene calls are TRBV5-1 and TRBJ1-5; unclear D gene. V lost 9 bases to trimming and J lost 4 bases, with 11 bases between them. Germline lookup yields CDR1 SGHRS and CDR2 YFSETQ. The CDR3 length is 12 residues. The chain's CDR3 is CATTVDNQPQHF. CDR3 DNA sequence: TGCGCCACAACAGTAGATAATCAGCCCCAGCATTTT.

This clonotype was picked up many times. Just one base apart from a much larger clone, this may be a read error. The V call is TRBV11-2, the J call TRBJ1-2; D is possibly TRBD1 (6 bases). The V gene's germline CDR1 is SGHAT and CDR2 FQNNGV. Trimming cost V 4 bases and J 6 bases, with 18 bases left between them. The CDR3 totals 15 residues. The DNA for the CDR3 is TGTGCCAGCAGCTCAGACCCCGGGACAATAAATGGCTACACCTTC. It yields the protein CASSSDPGTINGYTF. Combining the CDR3 with reference TRBV11-2 and TRBJ1-2 gives the whole variable domain EAGVAQSPRYKIIEKRQSVAFWCNPISGHATLYWYQQILGQGPKLLIQFQNNGVVDDSQLPKDRFSAERLKGVDSTLKIQPAKLEDSAVYLCASSSDPGTINGYTFGSGTRLTVV.

In this sample, this clonotype turned up many times. This chain links TRBV2 with TRBJ2-2; D is ambiguous. Trimming shortened V by 7 bases and J by 11 bases, and 8 bases separated the two germline ends. Germline V CDR1 and CDR2: SNHLY, FYNNEI. CDR3 length equals 10 residues. The CDR3 region is CASMDGELFF. The CDR3 DNA follows: TGTGCCAGCATGGACGGAGAGCTGTTTTTT. The variable domain in full, with the rest retrieved from reference TRBV2 and TRBJ2-2, is EPEVTQTPSHQVTQMGQEVILRCVPISNHLYFYWYRQILGQKVEFLVSFYNNEISEKSEIFDDQFSVERPDGSNFTLKIRSTKLEDSAMYFCASMDGELFFGEGSRLTVL.

The sample holds many counts of this clonotype. The rearrangement joins TRBV6-5 to TRBJ2-5, with TRBD1 matching over 10 bases. Trimming took 7 bases from V and 5 from J; bases not matched to a gene: 13. Germline-derived CDR1 and CDR2 are MNHEY and SVGAGI. There are 16 residues in the CDR3. CDR3 amino acids: CASTKVWDRGDETQYF. CDR3 nucleotide sequence: TGTGCCAGCACCAAAGTCTGGGACAGGGGCGACGAGACCCAGTACTTC.

This clonotype was picked up one time. The chain is built from TRBV15 and TRBJ2-7; weak D call: TRBD1 (5 bases). Trimming pared 0 bases from V and 3 bases from J, leaving 6 bases between. Germline CDR1 reads LNHNV; CDR2 reads YYDKDF (reference sequence). The length of the CDR3 is 13 residues. Here the CDR3 reads CATSRDQGYEQYF. The CDR3 region has the DNA TGTGCCACCAGCAGAGATCAGGGCTACGAGCAGTACTTC.

This clonotype was observed many times. The J gene is TRBJ2-7, the V gene TRBV5-1; D not resolved. Trimming pared 5 bases from V and 0 bases from J, leaving 15 bases between. Germline assignment: CDR1 SGHRS and CDR2 YFSETQ. The CDR3 totals 15 residues. In nucleotides, the CDR3 is TGCGCCAGCAGACGCGAAGGTCTGAGCTCCTACGAGCAGTACTTC. Protein product: CASRREGLSSYEQYF.

This chain uses TRBV6-1 with TRBJ1-5; no clear D. Germline V gene sequence: CDR1 MNHNS, CDR2 SASEGT. Trimming took 8 bases from V and 0 from J, leaving 14 bases between them. The CDR3 is 15 residues long. As DNA, the CDR3 is TGTGCCAGCCAGGCCGACTTCTATAGCAATCAGCCCCAGCATTTT. Amino acids: CASQADFYSNQPQHF.

There are a few counts of this clonotype. This chain uses TRBV12-5 with TRBJ1-1; D not resolved. The CDR3 contains 13 residues. The germline gives CDR1 LGHNT, CDR2 FRNRAP. V lost 1 base, J lost 6 bases, and 9 bases lay in between. The CDR3 is CASGLGNGAEAFF. CDR3 in DNA: TGTGCTAGTGGTTTGGGGAACGGCGCTGAAGCTTTCTTT.

This clonotype appeared many times. The rearrangement joins TRBV24-1 to TRBJ2-5, with a tentative D call TRBD1 (6 bases). V was shortened by 0 bases and J by 3 bases, with 10 bases between the two germline ends. Germline-derived CDR1 and CDR2 are KGHDR and SFDVKD. This CDR3 comprises 15 residues. CDR3 in amino acids: CATSDLQPGEETQYF. The CDR3, as DNA: TGTGCCACCAGTGATTTGCAGCCAGGGGAAGAGACCCAGTACTTC.

This clonotype was recorded at least ten times. J is TRBJ1-2 and V is TRBV18; 7 positions agree with TRBD1. This CDR3 comprises 13 residues. V dropped 3 bases and J dropped 5; count of bases not matched to a gene: 3. Germline CDR1 is KGHSH and CDR2 is LQKENI. The CDR3 reads CASSPDREYGYTF. DNA of the CDR3: TGTGCCAGCTCACCTGACAGGGAATATGGCTACACCTTC.